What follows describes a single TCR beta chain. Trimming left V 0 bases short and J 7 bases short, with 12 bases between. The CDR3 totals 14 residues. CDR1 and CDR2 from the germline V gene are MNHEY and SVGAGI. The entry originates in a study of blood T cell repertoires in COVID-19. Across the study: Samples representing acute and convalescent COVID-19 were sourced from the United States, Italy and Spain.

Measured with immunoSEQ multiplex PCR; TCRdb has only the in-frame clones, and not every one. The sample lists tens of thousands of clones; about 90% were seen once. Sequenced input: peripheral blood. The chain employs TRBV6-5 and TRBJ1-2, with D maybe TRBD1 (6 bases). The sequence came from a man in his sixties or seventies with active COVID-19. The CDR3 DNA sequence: TGTGCCAGCAGTTACTCGGCACAGGGTTTTGGCTACACCTTC. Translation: CASSYSAQGFGYTF.